Listed below are T cell receptor beta chains from one sample, sequenced in a study of blood T cells in healthy people across ages. Via MiXCR, TCRdb re-called the 5' RACE reads, giving one row per CDR3 protein. Here the sample spans approximately 800,000 distinct CDR3 sequences, 45% to 70% being singletons. The specimen sequenced was blood. These TCRs come from a man between 35 and 55 years old in good health. Both conserved end residues are part of each CDR3. Fields, in order: D gene, clone size, J gene, V gene, CDR3 DNA, CDR3 protein. The D gene is left open where the match is weak. Size tells how often a clone was seen (once, few, many) or the class of an expanded clone, and some rows leave it out.

D gene: TRBD2
clone size: few
J gene: TRBJ2-5
V gene: TRBV12-3/TRBV12-4
CDR3 DNA: TGTGCCAGCAGCCCTAGCGGGCCCCAAGAGACCCAGTACTTC
CDR3 protein: CASSPSGPQETQYF

D gene: TRBD1
clone size: few
J gene: TRBJ2-7
V gene: TRBV20-1
CDR3 DNA: TGCAGTGCTAAGGCGACGGGACAGGGACCCTACGAGCAGTACTTC
CDR3 protein: CSAKATGQGPYEQYF

D gene: TRBD1
clone size: -
J gene: TRBJ1-3
V gene: TRBV9
CDR3 DNA: TGTGCCAGCAGCCGAGGGGGCCCTCCCTCTGGAAACACCATATATTTT
CDR3 protein: CASSRGGPPSGNTIYF

D gene: TRBD2
clone size: many
J gene: TRBJ2-1
V gene: TRBV20-1
CDR3 DNA: TGCAGTGCCATTAGACTAGCGGGGTTCGAGAATGAGCAGTTCTTC
CDR3 protein: CSAIRLAGFENEQFF

D gene: TRBD1
clone size: few
J gene: TRBJ2-7
V gene: TRBV7-8
CDR3 DNA: TGTGCCAGCAGCTTAACGGACAGGGGGCCCTACGAGCAGTACTTC
CDR3 protein: CASSLTDRGPYEQYF

D gene: -
clone size: -
J gene: TRBJ1-1
V gene: TRBV6-1
CDR3 DNA: TGTGCCAGCAGTGCGATAGGGATGACTGAAGCTTTCTTT
CDR3 protein: CASSAIGMTEAFF

D gene: TRBD2
clone size: -
J gene: TRBJ2-5
V gene: TRBV29-1
CDR3 DNA: TGCAGCGTTGGGGGACTAGCGGGGGCCTCGTATAGCCAAGAGACCCAGTACTTC
CDR3 protein: CSVGGLAGASYSQETQYF

D gene: -
clone size: -
J gene: TRBJ2-1
V gene: TRBV6-5
CDR3 DNA: TGTGCCAGCAGTTACCGTGGGGACGCCAATTATGAGCAGTTCTTC
CDR3 protein: CASSYRGDANYEQFF

D gene: -
clone size: many
J gene: TRBJ2-3
V gene: TRBV5-1
CDR3 DNA: TGCGCCAGCAGCCTCGAGGGCCCCCCGGCAGATACGCAGTATTTT
CDR3 protein: CASSLEGPPADTQYF

D gene: -
clone size: -
J gene: TRBJ2-5
V gene: TRBV4-3
CDR3 DNA: TGCGCCAGCAGCCAAGAGGGTGGCCGCGCGGAGACCCAGTACTTC
CDR3 protein: CASSQEGGRAETQYF

D gene: TRBD1
clone size: -
J gene: TRBJ1-2
V gene: TRBV27
CDR3 DNA: TGTGCCAGCACCCCGGACAGGGGAAGGGGCTACACCTTC
CDR3 protein: CASTPDRGRGYTF

D gene: TRBD1
clone size: -
J gene: TRBJ2-7
V gene: TRBV6-2/TRBV6-3
CDR3 DNA: TGTGCCAGCAGTTTATGGGGGACAGGGTCCAACCTTGACGAGCAGTACTTC
CDR3 protein: CASSLWGTGSNLDEQYF

D gene: -
clone size: once
J gene: TRBJ2-5
V gene: TRBV20-1
CDR3 DNA: TGCAGTGCCCCTAAGGAGGGTAGCGGTCCGACCCAGTACTTC
CDR3 protein: CSAPKEGSGPTQYF

D gene: TRBD2
clone size: -
J gene: TRBJ2-7
V gene: TRBV7-8
CDR3 DNA: TGTGCCAGCAGCGTAGGGGACTACCACAATGAGCAGTACTTC
CDR3 protein: CASSVGDYHNEQYF

D gene: TRBD2
clone size: -
J gene: TRBJ2-1
V gene: TRBV28
CDR3 DNA: TGTGCCAGCAGAGGGACTAGCGGGAGGAAATGGTATGAGCAGTTCTTC
CDR3 protein: CASRGTSGRKWYEQFF

D gene: TRBD1
clone size: -
J gene: TRBJ2-2
V gene: TRBV7-2
CDR3 DNA: TGTGCCAGCAGCTCAAACAGGGGGCACACCGGGGAGCTGTTTTTT
CDR3 protein: CASSSNRGHTGELFF

D gene: -
clone size: -
J gene: TRBJ1-5
V gene: TRBV7-2
CDR3 DNA: TGTGCCAGCAGCTTATGGTCGGACTTGGTGGGCAATCAGCCCCAGCATTTT
CDR3 protein: CASSLWSDLVGNQPQHF

D gene: TRBD1
clone size: many
J gene: TRBJ2-7
V gene: TRBV6-6
CDR3 DNA: TGTGCCAGCGAAGGGACAGGATCCTACGAGCAGTACTTC
CDR3 protein: CASEGTGSYEQYF

D gene: -
clone size: few
J gene: TRBJ2-3
V gene: TRBV24-1
CDR3 DNA: TGTGCCACCAGTGACCCCGTAGAGAGCTTATACACAGATACGCAGTATTTT
CDR3 protein: CATSDPVESLYTDTQYF

D gene: TRBD1
clone size: many
J gene: TRBJ1-6
V gene: TRBV29-1
CDR3 DNA: TGCAGCGTCGGACAGGGGGGGAATTCACCCCTCCACTTT
CDR3 protein: CSVGQGGNSPLHF

D gene: -
clone size: -
J gene: TRBJ2-4
V gene: TRBV7-2
CDR3 DNA: TGTGCCAACAGCCGAAACGGCCCCCCGGGGAACATTCAGTACTTC
CDR3 protein: CANSRNGPPGNIQYF

D gene: TRBD1
clone size: -
J gene: TRBJ2-7
V gene: TRBV25-1
CDR3 DNA: TGTGCCAGCAGGGGGGACAGCATCCCTTACGAGCAGTACTTC
CDR3 protein: CASRGDSIPYEQYF

D gene: -
clone size: -
J gene: TRBJ1-2
V gene: TRBV14
CDR3 DNA: TGTGCCAGCAGCCAAGACAGGGGAATGGGTGGCTACACCTTC
CDR3 protein: CASSQDRGMGGYTF

D gene: TRBD2
clone size: -
J gene: TRBJ2-1
V gene: TRBV20-1
CDR3 DNA: TGCAGTGCCCCCGGGACTACACTACACAATGAGCAGTTCTTC
CDR3 protein: CSAPGTTLHNEQFF

D gene: -
clone size: -
J gene: TRBJ2-3
V gene: TRBV20-1
CDR3 DNA: TGCAGTGCTAGAGATCCGGACTTGCCATACACAGATACGCAGTATTTT
CDR3 protein: CSARDPDLPYTDTQYF

D gene: TRBD2
clone size: -
J gene: TRBJ2-5
V gene: TRBV20-1
CDR3 DNA: TGCAGTGCCCTACAAGGCTCTAGCGGCCACAATGAGCAGTACTTC
CDR3 protein: CSALQGSSGHNEQYF

D gene: -
clone size: -
J gene: TRBJ2-7
V gene: TRBV2
CDR3 DNA: TGTGCCAGCAGTGGACAGGACGGAGCCTACGAGCAGTACTTC
CDR3 protein: CASSGQDGAYEQYF

D gene: -
clone size: -
J gene: TRBJ1-1
V gene: TRBV5-6
CDR3 DNA: TGTGCCAGCAGCTTCAATTCAGGGTACACTGAAGCTTTCTTT
CDR3 protein: CASSFNSGYTEAFF

D gene: TRBD1
clone size: few
J gene: TRBJ1-1
V gene: TRBV20-1
CDR3 DNA: TGCAGTGCTAGAGAACCTCCAGGGGGACTAGCTTTCTTT
CDR3 protein: CSAREPPGGLAFF

D gene: -
clone size: -
J gene: TRBJ2-1
V gene: TRBV29-1
CDR3 DNA: TGCAGCGTCACGACCGCCGGGACCCTGAGGGATGAGCAGTTCTTC
CDR3 protein: CSVTTAGTLRDEQFF

D gene: -
clone size: -
J gene: TRBJ2-7
V gene: TRBV20-1
CDR3 DNA: TGCAGTGCCGAAGCCGGGCCCTCCTACGAGCAGTACTTC
CDR3 protein: CSAEAGPSYEQYF

D gene: TRBD1
clone size: -
J gene: TRBJ2-3
V gene: TRBV28
CDR3 DNA: TGTGCCAGCAGTTTCCCCCGACAGGGTACAGATACGCAGTATTTT
CDR3 protein: CASSFPRQGTDTQYF

D gene: -
clone size: -
J gene: TRBJ2-5
V gene: TRBV10-3
CDR3 DNA: TGTGCCATCAGTGGCGGCACCATGGATGAGCAGTACTTC
CDR3 protein: CAISGGTMDEQYF